This T cell receptor (beta chain) originates from a study of CD8+ T cells in alopecia areata. Study observations and caveats: An increase in clonality over normal scalp was evident in lesional scalp, especially alopecia totalis/universalis. When scalp samples are sequenced, resident alphabeta T cells of normal skin are also captured.

Peripheral blood samples and lesional scalp punch biopsies were obtained from alopecia areata patients. Researchers picked out CD4+ and CD8+ T cells from PBMCs by sorting. Extracted RNA was reverse transcribed, and the resulting cDNA served as sequencing template. TCRdb's copy holds only in-frame clones and misses some; the assay was immunoSEQ multiplex PCR. The data contain 65,000 to 100,000 clones, about 51% of them singletons. Details on this clone: Its antigen is not known.

The sample consisted of NKG2D-high CD8+ T cells sorted from blood. The clonotype originates from a human donor with alopecia areata.

The CDR3 reads CASSLEEYRRRGYTF. The DNA for the CDR3 is TGTGCCAGCAGCTTGGAGGAGTACAGACGACGAGGCTACACCTTC. The chain couples TRBV5-8 to TRBJ1-2; D ambiguous. V lost 0 bases and J lost 8, with 17 bases in between. Germline CDR1 reads SGHTS; CDR2 reads YDEGEE. The CDR3 has 15 amino acids.